Presented here are 16 T cell receptor beta chains from one specimen sequenced in a study of cytomegalovirus exposure and HLA in healthy donors. The repertoire was sequenced with immunoSEQ multiplex PCR; TCRdb's copy has only in-frame clones and lacks some. Here the sample spans roughly 260,000 clones, about 86% being singletons. The specimen was PBMCs. These receptors all stem from a man between 18 and 29 years old in good health and CMV-seronegative.

The J gene is TRBJ1-5, the V gene TRBV2; D might be TRBD1 (6 bases). The CDR3 consists of 14 residues. V was clipped by 6 bases and J by 4 bases, with 13 bases between them. CDR1 is SNHLY and CDR2 is FYNNEI in the germline V gene. CDR3 nucleotides: TGTGCCAGCAGCGACAGGTTAGGGAATCAGCCCCAGCATTTT. Protein product: CASSDRLGNQPQHF.

The chain has TRBV5-1 and TRBJ1-1; no clear D. This CDR3 is 16 amino acids long. V was shortened by 0 bases and J by 1 base, with 13 bases between the two germline ends. CDR1 is SGHRS and CDR2 is YFSETQ in the germline V gene. CDR3 protein: CASSLDYETGNTEAFF. In nucleotides, the CDR3 is TGCGCCAGCAGCTTGGATTATGAGACGGGGAACACTGAAGCTTTCTTT. The entire variable domain, with the rest obtained from reference TRBV5-1 and TRBJ1-1, is as follows: KAGVTQTPRYLIKTRGQQVTLSCSPISGHRSVSWYQQTPGQGLQFLFEYFSETQRNKGNFPGRFSGRQFSNSRSEMNVSTLELGDSALYLCASSLDYETGNTEAFFGQGTRLTVV.

The chain joins TRBV14 to TRBJ2-2; no definite D call. The CDR3 length is 15 residues. CDR1 and CDR2 from the germline V gene are SGHDN and FVKESK. Trimming cost V 2 bases and J 7 bases, with 14 bases left between them. The CDR3 DNA is TGTGCCAGCAGCCAATGGTCTGCTACCGGCGGGGAGCTGTTTTTT. Protein sequence: CASSQWSATGGELFF.

The chain carries TRBV27 and TRBJ1-5, with a tentative D call TRBD1 (5 bases). The V gene's germline CDR1 is MNHEY and CDR2 SMNVEV (reference sequence). The CDR3 is 14 residues long. V gave up 6 bases and J gave up 1 base, with 10 bases separating them. CDR3 in DNA: TGTGCCAGCAGCATTGGACACAGCAATCAGCCCCAGCATTTT. Translation: CASSIGHSNQPQHF.

Concerning this clone itself: Other nucleotide sequences in the sample specify the same CDR3. The V call is TRBV7-2, the J call TRBJ1-2; tentatively, D is TRBD1 (6 bases). CDR1 SGHTA and CDR2 FQGNSA come from the germline V gene. V was shortened by 5 bases and J by 2 bases, with 9 bases between the two germline ends. The CDR3 has 13 amino acids. CDR3 region: CASSLQGNYGYTF. The CDR3 nucleotides read TGTGCCAGCAGCCTTCAGGGGAACTATGGCTACACCTTC.

The rearrangement joins TRBV6-5 to TRBJ2-7; D possibly corresponds to TRBD1 (6 bases). Trimming pared 5 bases from V and 2 bases from J, leaving 10 bases between. Germline V gene data show CDR1 as MNHEY and CDR2 as SVGAGI. The CDR3 has 13 amino acids. The CDR3: CASSTGQTYEQYF. The CDR3 DNA follows: TGTGCCAGCAGTACCGGACAGACCTACGAGCAGTACTTC.

This chain connects TRBV9 to TRBJ2-3; possible D gene TRBD2, 5 bases. Trimming pared 3 bases from V and 1 base from J, leaving 6 bases between. Germline values: CDR1 SGDLS, CDR2 YYNGEE. This CDR3 region has 13 residues. CDR3: CASSGRGTDTQYF. DNA of the CDR3: TGTGCCAGCAGCGGGCGGGGCACAGATACGCAGTATTTT.

The chain recombines TRBV6-1 with TRBJ2-3; 12 bases line up with TRBD2. J gave up 4 bases and V 4 bases, and 3 bases lay outside the gene matches. The V gene's germline CDR1 is MNHNS and CDR2 SASEGT. The CDR3 runs to 15 residues. The CDR3 is CASSGGLAGPDTQYF. The CDR3 DNA follows: TGTGCCAGCAGTGGAGGACTAGCGGGGCCAGATACGCAGTATTTT.

This chain links TRBV4-2 with TRBJ1-1; 8 bases map to TRBD1. The length of the CDR3 is 14 residues. V lost 3 bases and J lost 5; bases outside the gene matches: 5. The germline V gene encodes CDR1 LGHNA and CDR2 YNFKEQ. CDR3 sequence reads: CASSQAQGGTEAFF. The CDR3 DNA sequence: TGTGCCAGCAGCCAGGCACAGGGGGGTACTGAAGCTTTCTTT.

The rearrangement uses TRBV6-6 and TRBJ2-4, with a weak D call TRBD2 (6 bases). The germline gives CDR1 MNHNY, CDR2 SVGAGI (reference sequence). CDR3 size: 14 residues. V was shortened by 7 bases and J by 0 bases, with 10 bases between the two germline ends. CDR3 amino acids: CASTPGLAKNIQYF. CDR3 in DNA: TGTGCCAGCACCCCGGGACTAGCCAAAAACATTCAGTACTTC.

This chain joins TRBV11-2 and TRBJ2-2; 9 nucleotides match TRBD1. This CDR3 has 15 residues. Trimming took 5 bases from V and 6 from J; bases not matched to a gene: 7. Germline assignment: CDR1 SGHAT and CDR2 FQNNGV. CDR3 nucleotide sequence: TGTGCCAGCAGCCCCCGGGACAGGGCTGCCGGGGAGCTGTTTTTT. Amino acid sequence: CASSPRDRAAGELFF.

The V and J genes are TRBV28 and TRBJ2-5; no clear D gene. CDR1 MDHEN and CDR2 SYDVKM come from the germline V gene. The CDR3 is 12 amino acids. V lost 3 bases to trimming and J lost 3 bases, with 5 bases between them. For the CDR3, the DNA is TGTGCCAGCAGTTTTTCAGAAGAGACCCAGTACTTC. Translation gives CASSFSEETQYF.

The gene calls are TRBV5-6 and TRBJ2-1; D not certain. The germline gives CDR1 SGHDT, CDR2 YYEEEE. The CDR3 covers 17 residues. The V end lost 3 bases, the J end lost 3 bases, and 19 bases lay between the germline ends. The CDR3 nucleotides are TGTGCCAGCAGCTCTGGGCTGACCTTACTTGTCTACAATGAGCAGTTCTTC. It yields the protein CASSSGLTLLVYNEQFF.

The chain uses TRBV4-1 and TRBJ2-2; the match to TRBD2 covers 13 bases. CDR1 MGHRA and CDR2 YSYEKL come from the germline V gene. This CDR3 has 17 residues. V lost 4 bases, J lost 7 bases, and 9 bases stayed unmatched. CDR3 sequence reads: CASSPGLAGLLGGELFF. DNA of the CDR3: TGCGCCAGCAGCCCGGGACTAGCGGGATTATTAGGCGGGGAGCTGTTTTTT.

The chain employs TRBV7-9 and TRBJ2-5, with TRBD2 identical over 7 bases. Losses at the gene ends were 3 bases for V and 2 bases for J; bases not matched to a gene: 6. The CDR3 contains 15 residues. CDR1 and CDR2 from the germline V gene are SEHNR and FQNEAQ (reference sequence). The CDR3, as DNA: TGTGCCAGCAGCTTCGGGACTACGGAACAAGAGACCCAGTACTTC. Amino acids: CASSFGTTEQETQYF.

This clone was picked up one time. The chain combines TRBV27 with TRBJ1-1, with D unclear. The V and J ends lost 2 bases and 6 bases respectively, with 10 bases between them. The V gene's germline CDR1 is MNHEY and CDR2 SMNVEV (reference sequence). The CDR3 length is 13 residues. The CDR3 is CASSLKEGSEAFF. The CDR3 DNA sequence: TGTGCCAGCAGTTTAAAGGAGGGATCTGAAGCTTTCTTT.